Presented here are 32 T cell receptor beta chains from one specimen sequenced in a study of T cells in Graves' hyperthyroidism and ophthalmopathy. The CDR3 regions of TCR beta were amplified from RNA transcripts. Carried out on the TCR CDR3, a first-round RT-PCR used the HTBI primer set. TCRdb reanalysed the multiplex PCR reads using MiXCR and keeps one entry per CDR3 protein. The table shows approximately 710,000 distinct CDR3 sequences, with approximately 15% occurring only once. The specimen sequenced was blood. The receptors stem from a man aged 50 to 59 with Graves' hyperthyroidism.

This chain uses TRBV4-2 with TRBJ1-1, with a tentative D call TRBD1 (5 bases). Looked up from germline, CDR1 is LGHNA and CDR2 is YNFKEQ. The V end lost 4 bases, the J end lost 1 base, and 19 bases lay between the germline ends. The CDR3 runs to 17 residues. CDR3 in DNA: TGTGCCAGCAGCCGACAGAAGGTGGACACGGGGAACACTGAAGCTTTCTTT. Residues: CASSRQKVDTGNTEAFF.

This clonotype was recorded at least ten times. The chain has TRBV7-3 and TRBJ2-1, with 13 bases matching TRBD2. The V gene's germline CDR1 is SGHTA and CDR2 FQGTGA. CDR3 length: 15 residues. Losses at the gene ends were 5 bases for V and 7 bases for J; bases not matched to a gene: 5. CDR3 DNA: TGTGCCAGCAGCCCAGGGACTAGCGGGAAAAATGAGCAGTTCTTC. Its translation is CASSPGTSGKNEQFF.

This clonotype has at least ten counts. The chain couples TRBV28 to TRBJ2-3; D gene uncertain. The CDR3 extends over 15 amino acids. Germline CDR1 is MDHEN and CDR2 is SYDVKM. The V end was cut by 4 bases, the J end by 2 bases, with 13 bases between. The DNA of the CDR3 is TGTGCCAGCAGTTCCTCCGACAAACACACAGATACGCAGTATTTT. It specifies CASSSSDKHTDTQYF.

This clonotype showed up just a few times. The chain joins TRBV6-1 to TRBJ2-2; 8 bases map to TRBD1. Trimming took 2 bases from V and 7 from J; bases not matched to a gene: 9. This CDR3 is built from 16 residues. Per germline, CDR1 MNHNS and CDR2 SASEGT. The CDR3, as DNA: TGTGCCAGCAGTGAACAAGAAACAGGGGGACTCGGGGAGCTGTTTTTT. Translating it yields CASSEQETGGLGELFF.

This clonotype came up a few times. The V call is TRBV6-2 or TRBV6-3, the J call TRBJ2-1; 12 nucleotides align to TRBD2. The V gene end was trimmed by 8 bases and the J gene end by 5 bases; junction bases not matched to a gene: 7. The germline gives CDR1 MNHEY, CDR2 SVGEGT. This CDR3 is built from 15 residues. CDR3 in amino acids: CASPTRLAGDNEQFF. CDR3 DNA sequence: TGTGCCAGCCCCACCCGACTAGCGGGGGACAATGAGCAGTTCTTC.

Many counts were recorded for this clonotype. The V call is TRBV9, the J call TRBJ2-1; 10 nucleotides agree with TRBD2. This CDR3 contains 19 residues. Per germline, CDR1 SGDLS and CDR2 YYNGEE. Trimming cost V 0 bases and J 6 bases; bases outside gene matches: 15. As DNA, the CDR3 is TGTGCCAGCAGCGTAGCCTCAAATACTCTAGCGGGAGATCGCAATGAGCAGTTCTTC. It encodes CASSVASNTLAGDRNEQFF.

This clonotype was found many times. The chain couples TRBV15 to TRBJ1-5; D unclear. From germline, CDR1 is LNHNV and CDR2 YYDKDF (reference sequence). The CDR3 has 12 amino acids. Trimming took 0 bases from V and 5 from J, leaving 2 bases between them. The CDR3 loop is CATSRDYQPQHF. CDR3 sequence (DNA): TGTGCCACCAGCAGAGATTATCAGCCCCAGCATTTT. Based on the CDR3 plus reference TRBV15 and TRBJ1-5, the full variable domain is DAMVIQNPRYQVTQFGKPVTLSCSQTLNHNVMYWYQQKSSQAPKLLFHYYDKDFNNEADTPDNFQSRRPNTSFCFLDIRSPGLGDTAMYLCATSRDYQPQHFGDGTRLSIL.

V usage is TRBV6-1 and J usage is TRBJ2-7, with 8 bases aligning to TRBD2. Germline V CDR1 and CDR2: MNHNS, SASEGT. The CDR3 extends over 16 amino acids. Trimming cost V 5 bases and J 6 bases; bases outside gene matches: 15. In DNA, the CDR3 is TGTGCCAGCAGTCCTACCTCCACGGGAGGGAACGGCGAGCAGTACTTC. Amino acids: CASSPTSTGGNGEQYF.

This clonotype was seen a handful of times. The rearrangement joins TRBV18 to TRBJ1-3, with D hard to call. The CDR3 extends over 11 amino acids. The germline V gene has CDR1 KGHSH and CDR2 LQKENI. V was clipped by 8 bases and J by 4 bases, with 6 bases between them. CDR3 in amino acids: CASLSGNTIYF. In nucleotides, the CDR3 is TGTGCCAGCCTGTCCGGAAACACCATATATTTT.

The table lists this clonotype with many counts. V is TRBV2 and J is TRBJ1-5, with D unresolved. Per the germline V gene, CDR1 is SNHLY and CDR2 is FYNNEI. Trimming shortened V by 4 bases and J by 3 bases, and 16 bases separated the two germline ends. CDR3 length equals 16 residues. The CDR3 sequence is CASSALGRTINQPQHF. The CDR3 DNA is TGTGCCAGCAGTGCGTTAGGACGTACGATCAATCAGCCCCAGCATTTT.

A few counts support this clonotype. The chain couples TRBV3-1 to TRBJ2-3; 10 bases map to TRBD1. J was trimmed by 3 bases and V by 0 bases; bases with no gene match: 3. The CDR3 length is 16 residues. The germline gives CDR1 LGHDT, CDR2 YNNKEL (reference sequence). CDR3 coding DNA: TGTGCCAGCAGCCAAGAGACAGGGGGCGGAACAGATACGCAGTATTTT. Encoded protein: CASSQETGGGTDTQYF.

The gene calls are TRBV24-1 and TRBJ1-5; D is unresolved. Trimming shortened V by 1 base and J by 2 bases, and 5 bases separated the two germline ends. CDR1 is KGHDR and CDR2 is SFDVKD in the germline V gene. This CDR3 is 14 amino acids long. The DNA of the CDR3 is TGTGCCACCAGTGATTTTGCAGGCAATCAGCCCCAGCATTTT. This codes for CATSDFAGNQPQHF.

This clonotype was detected a few times. The chain couples TRBV7-9 to TRBJ2-5; perhaps TRBD1 as D (5 bases). Germline loops: CDR1 SEHNR, CDR2 FQNEAQ (reference sequence). This CDR3 is 14 amino acids long. The V gene lost 5 bases and the J gene lost 2 bases, with 12 bases spanning the gap. CDR3 loop: CASSKDRTQETQYF. Written as DNA, the CDR3 is TGTGCCAGCAGCAAAGACAGAACTCAAGAGACCCAGTACTTC.

This clonotype has a count of ten or more. This rearrangement joins TRBV2 to TRBJ2-3; 12 positions agree with TRBD2. Per the germline V gene, CDR1 is SNHLY and CDR2 is FYNNEI. The V segment lost 6 bases and the J segment 1 base; nucleotides outside the gene matches: 5. This CDR3 is built from 16 residues. The CDR3 here is CASRSRTSGGTDTQYF. CDR3 in DNA: TGTGCCAGCAGGAGCCGGACTAGCGGGGGCACAGATACGCAGTATTTT.

This clonotype was seen repeatedly, ten times or more. The chain employs TRBV6-1 and TRBJ1-2, with D perhaps matching TRBD1 (6 bases). Germline V gene data show CDR1 as MNHNS and CDR2 as SASEGT. Trimming cost V 4 bases and J 4 bases, with 13 bases left between them. The CDR3 spans 14 residues. The CDR3 sequence is CASSVEQGGYGYTF. Written as DNA, the CDR3 is TGTGCCAGCAGTGTAGAACAGGGAGGCTATGGCTACACCTTC.

The rearrangement links TRBV19 to TRBJ1-3, with unresolved D. With 5 bases removed from V and 1 base from J, the gap between germline ends came to 27 bases. CDR1 is LNHDA and CDR2 is SQIVND in the germline V gene (reference sequence). This CDR3 region has 20 residues. DNA for the CDR3: TGTGCCAGTAGTTTTGCGAGCACGGACCGCCCGATGGGTTCTGGAAACACCATATATTTT. Its translation: CASSFASTDRPMGSGNTIYF.

This clonotype was recorded many times. The J gene is TRBJ2-5, the V gene TRBV30; D gene unclear. The CDR3 loop spans 11 amino acids. Germline assignment: CDR1 GTSNPN and CDR2 SVGIG (reference sequence). Trimming stripped 3 bases from V and 1 base from J, with 3 bases between. For the CDR3, the DNA is TGTGCCTGGAGCAGCCAAGAGACCCAGTACTTC. Encoded protein: CAWSSQETQYF.

The CDR3 region has the DNA TGTGCCAGCAGTCTCTTGCTTGGGGGTGCACCCCTCCACTTT. It yields the protein CASSLLLGGAPLHF. This chain connects TRBV27 to TRBJ1-6; D possibly corresponds to TRBD1 (5 bases). The CDR3 sequence is 14 residues long. Germline V gene lookup returns CDR1 MNHEY and CDR2 SMNVEV (reference sequence). The ends were cut back, 5 bases at V and 11 bases at J, with 16 bases in the middle.

Only a few counts were recorded for this clonotype. V usage is TRBV6-1 and J usage is TRBJ2-1; unclear D gene. CDR1 MNHNS and CDR2 SASEGT come from the germline V gene. The CDR3 runs to 15 residues. V gave up 0 bases and J gave up 4 bases, with 10 bases separating them. DNA of the CDR3: TGTGCCAGCAGTGAAGCGGTACACAATTACAATGAGCAGTTCTTC. The encoded protein is CASSEAVHNYNEQFF.

This clonotype has a count of ten or more. The rearrangement uses TRBV27 and TRBJ1-2; D unresolved. Germline V gives CDR1 MNHEY, CDR2 SMNVEV (reference sequence). This CDR3 contains 15 residues. The V and J ends lost 3 bases and 7 bases respectively, with 18 bases between them. The CDR3 DNA sequence: TGTGCCAGCAGTTTCACGGAGTCGGGCGATTTTGGCTACACCTTC. Translated, it gives CASSFTESGDFGYTF.

Ten or more counts support this clonotype. The chain employs TRBV2 and TRBJ2-7; TRBD1 agrees at 7 bases. The CDR3 length is 17 residues. J lost 4 bases, V lost 4 bases, and 16 bases had no gene match. Germline values: CDR1 SNHLY, CDR2 FYNNEI. CDR3 in amino acids: CASSGGGQNRPRYEQYF. The CDR3 DNA reads as TGTGCCAGCAGTGGAGGGGGACAGAATAGGCCCCGGTACGAGCAGTACTTC.

At least ten counts were recorded for this clonotype. As DNA, the CDR3 is TGTGCCAGCAGGGGTACAGGGGGGAACACTGAAGCTTTCTTT. Amino acids: CASRGTGGNTEAFF. This chain uses TRBV7-9 with TRBJ1-1; 8 positions agree with TRBD1. The CDR3 sequence is 14 residues long. J was trimmed by 1 base and V by 6 bases; bases with no gene match: 4. Germline CDR1 reads SEHNR; CDR2 reads FQNEAQ (reference sequence). Filled out from reference TRBV7-9 and TRBJ1-1, the complete variable domain reads DTGVSQNPRHKITKRGQNVTFRCDPISEHNRLYWYRQTLGQGPEFLTYFQNEAQLEKSRLLSDRFSAERPKGSFSTLEIQRTEQGDSAMYLCASRGTGGNTEAFFGQGTRLTVV.

This chain joins TRBV7-9 and TRBJ1-6; D is uncertain. Germline values: CDR1 SEHNR, CDR2 FQNEAQ (reference sequence). Trimming cost V 1 base and J 5 bases, with 6 bases left between them. CDR3 length: 14 residues. The DNA for the CDR3 is TGTGCCAGCAGCTTAGTGCGTGATAATTCACCCCTCCACTTT. This codes for CASSLVRDNSPLHF.

The sample holds a few counts of this clonotype. As DNA, the CDR3 is TGTGCCAGCTCACCAACAGGGAACGAAAAACTGTTTTTT. It translates to CASSPTGNEKLFF. The chain is built from TRBV18 and TRBJ1-4, with D maybe TRBD1 (6 bases). CDR1 is KGHSH and CDR2 is LQKENI in the germline V gene. The CDR3 covers 13 residues. The ends were cut back, 2 bases at V and 8 bases at J, with 9 bases in the middle.

This clonotype was detected ten times or more. The chain combines TRBV9 with TRBJ1-1, with D tentatively TRBD1 (5 bases). V was pared by 0 bases and J by 6 bases, with 12 bases between. CDR1 SGDLS and CDR2 YYNGEE come from the germline V gene. This CDR3 has 14 residues. In DNA form, the CDR3 reads TGTGCCAGCAGCGTAGGGGGGGGGACTGCTGAAGCTTTCTTT. Amino acid sequence: CASSVGGGTAEAFF. Variable domain in full (rest from reference TRBV9 and TRBJ1-1): DSGVTQTPKHLITATGQRVTLRCSPRSGDLSVYWYQQSLDQGLQFLIQYYNGEERAKGNILERFSAQQFPDLHSELNLSSLELGDSALYFCASSVGGGTAEAFFGQGTRLTVV.

This clonotype was seen a few times. CDR3 amino acids: CASTLPGASETQYF. For the CDR3, the DNA is TGTGCCAGCACCCTGCCGGGAGCTTCGGAGACCCAGTACTTC. This chain connects TRBV7-9 to TRBJ2-5; possible D gene TRBD2, 6 bases. CDR3 length equals 14 residues. Germline values: CDR1 SEHNR, CDR2 FQNEAQ (reference sequence). Trimming stripped 7 bases from V and 5 bases from J, with 17 bases between.

The rearrangement links TRBV28 to TRBJ1-6; 7 nucleotides agree with TRBD1. The germline CDR1 and CDR2 sequences are MDHEN and SYDVKM. Trimming took 6 bases from V and 8 from J; bases not matched to a gene: 7. CDR3 length: 14 residues. In nucleotides, the CDR3 is TGTGCCAGCAGGGGGCGGACAGGAGATTCACCCCTCCACTTT. Translated: CASRGRTGDSPLHF.

The chain is built from TRBV6-2 or TRBV6-3 and TRBJ1-5; weak D call: TRBD1 (5 bases). This CDR3 comprises 14 residues. From germline, CDR1 is MNHEY and CDR2 SVGEGT. V lost 6 bases to trimming and J lost 4 bases, with 13 bases between them. This chain's CDR3 is CASSPGDGNQPQHF. As DNA, the CDR3 is TGTGCCAGCAGCCCCGGGGACGGGAATCAGCCCCAGCATTTT.

V and J are TRBV5-1 and TRBJ2-2; 12 bases align to TRBD2. CDR1 is SGHRS, CDR2 YFSETQ, per germline. With V trimmed by 4 bases and J by 1 base, 5 bases remained unmatched. This CDR3 has 17 residues. In DNA form, the CDR3 reads TGCGCCAGCAGCCCGAGACTAGCGGGAGAGAACACCGGGGAGCTGTTTTTT. Its protein is CASSPRLAGENTGELFF.

The chain uses TRBV6-1 and TRBJ2-3; TRBD1 might be the D (6 bases). V shed 3 bases and J shed 6 bases, with 16 bases lying between them. The length of the CDR3 is 15 residues. The germline V gene encodes CDR1 MNHNS and CDR2 SASEGT. The CDR3 sequence is CASSEGPVRGDTQYF. The CDR3 DNA sequence: TGTGCCAGCAGTGAGGGACCAGTAAGGGGGGATACGCAGTATTTT.

This clonotype appeared a single time. This chain joins TRBV9 and TRBJ2-2; 11 bases are a match to TRBD2. The germline V gene encodes CDR1 SGDLS and CDR2 YYNGEE. J was trimmed by 2 bases and V by 0 bases; bases with no gene match: 15. The CDR3 contains 21 residues. This CDR3 reads CASSVGIIDTSGRINTGELFF. The CDR3, as DNA: TGTGCCAGCAGCGTAGGAATTATCGATACTAGCGGGAGAATTAACACCGGGGAGCTGTTTTTT.

V usage is TRBV19 and J usage is TRBJ2-7; D possibly corresponds to TRBD2 (5 bases). Germline V gives CDR1 LNHDA, CDR2 SQIVND (reference sequence). This CDR3 contains 15 residues. The ends were cut back, 4 bases at V and 0 bases at J, with 13 bases in the middle. CDR3 coding DNA: TGTGCCAGTAGTACGGAACACGGGAACTCCTACGAGCAGTACTTC. It codes for CASSTEHGNSYEQYF.